The 29 T cell receptor beta chains reported below all come from one sample, sequenced in a study of monozygotic twins with inflammatory bowel disease. TCRdb re-called the 5' RACE reads and shows each CDR3 protein once, DNA omitted. The sample table sets out about 300,000 distinct CDR3 sequences. The sequencing sample was made of blood. The receptors shown here come from a human donor with ulcerative colitis or Crohn's disease, or a healthy co-twin of an affected twin (not recorded which).

V usage is TRBV7-7 and J usage is TRBJ2-1. The CDR3 covers 15 residues. Germline-derived CDR1 and CDR2 are SSHAT and FNYEAQ (reference sequence). The CDR3 loop is CASSLAESSINEQFF. The entire variable domain, with the rest obtained from reference TRBV7-7 and TRBJ2-1, is as follows: GAGVSQSPRYKVTKRGQDVTLRCDPISSHATLYWYQQALGQGPEFLTYFNYEAQPDKSGLPSDRFSAERPEGSISTLTIQRTEQRDSAMYRCASSLAESSINEQFFGPGTRLTVL.

This chain joins TRBV4-3 and TRBJ2-1; without DNA, the TCRdb call of TRBD2 cannot be checked. The CDR3 is made up of 17 amino acids. Germline lookup yields CDR1 LGHNA and CDR2 YSLEER. CDR3 residues: CASSQDLITRWYNEQFF.

V gene TRBV3-1 combines with J gene TRBJ1-6. The CDR3 is 19 amino acids. The germline CDR1 and CDR2 sequences are LGHDT and YNNKEL (reference sequence). This chain's CDR3 is CASSPKVQGPTSYNSPLHF. Based on the CDR3 plus reference TRBV3-1 and TRBJ1-6, the full variable domain is DTAVSQTPKYLVTQMGNDKSIKCEQNLGHDTMYWYKQDSKKFLKIMFSYNNKELIINETVPNRFSPKSPDKAHLNLHINSLELGDSAVYFCASSPKVQGPTSYNSPLHFGNGTRLTVT.

The chain uses TRBV10-3 and TRBJ2-2. The CDR3 length is 13 residues. Per germline, CDR1 ENHRY and CDR2 SYGVKD. The CDR3 region is CAIRERDTGELFF.

The chain couples TRBV9 to TRBJ2-3; TCRdb names TRBD1, which stays unverified in the absence of DNA. Germline V gene sequence: CDR1 SGDLS, CDR2 YYNGEE. The CDR3 is 14 residues long. CDR3 residues: CASSATGTTDTQYF.

The chain uses TRBV9 and TRBJ2-2; with no DNA, the TCRdb D assignment of TRBD1 cannot be verified. The CDR3 has 17 amino acids. Germline lookup yields CDR1 SGDLS and CDR2 YYNGEE. The CDR3 reads CASSVERGRTDTGELFF.

The rearrangement uses TRBV20-1 and TRBJ2-3; TCRdb outputs TRBD1, but without DNA this stays unchecked. This CDR3 has 14 residues. Per germline, CDR1 DFQATT and CDR2 SNEGSKA (reference sequence). The CDR3 reads CSATVPKSTDTQYF.

The chain joins TRBV14 to TRBJ1-5; TCRdb's assignment of TRBD1 cannot be checked, as there is no DNA. Germline values: CDR1 SGHDN, CDR2 FVKESK. The CDR3 runs 21 residues. The CDR3 here is CASSQGRTGAIVGVRNQPQHF.

The V and J genes are TRBV9 and TRBJ2-3; the TRBD2 assignment by TCRdb is unverifiable without DNA. Germline loops: CDR1 SGDLS, CDR2 YYNGEE. This CDR3 has 15 amino acids. CDR3 amino acids: CASSVGNSGGNTQYF.

The chain carries TRBV12-3 or TRBV12-4 and TRBJ1-1; TCRdb returns TRBD1, unconfirmable since there is no DNA. The CDR3 spans 17 residues. The chain's CDR3 is CASSLARRTERYTEAFF.

The chain is built from TRBV5-5 and TRBJ1-4. The CDR3 contains 12 residues. Germline lookup yields CDR1 SGHKS and CDR2 YYEKEE (reference sequence). CDR3 loop: CASSEAQEKLFF.

The rearrangement links TRBV18 to TRBJ2-7; the TRBD1 assignment by TCRdb is unverifiable without DNA. Germline CDR1 KGHSH, CDR2 LQKENI. The CDR3 spans 11 residues. This CDR3 reads CACGQGYEQYF.

V is TRBV29-1 and J is TRBJ2-6; TCRdb picks TRBD1, but there is no DNA to check that call. The CDR3 extends over 16 amino acids. Germline V CDR1 and CDR2: SQVTM, ANQGSEA. Here the CDR3 reads CSVSGGSGSGANVLTF.

The chain is built from TRBV7-2 and TRBJ1-5; TCRdb selects TRBD1, and the lack of DNA leaves this call unchecked. The germline CDR1 and CDR2 sequences are SGHTA and FQGNSA. There are 16 residues in the CDR3. CDR3 protein: CASSLGGTGIFQPQHF.

The chain carries TRBV27 and TRBJ2-1. The CDR3 consists of 14 residues. CDR1 and CDR2 from the germline V gene are MNHEY and SMNVEV (reference sequence). The CDR3 here is CASKDIFNVDEQFF.

CDR3 residues: CASSLMGQDYGYTF. V gene TRBV7-3 combines with J gene TRBJ1-2; TCRdb lists TRBD1, though no DNA is available to test this call. Germline V lookup: CDR1 SGHTA, CDR2 FQGTGA. CDR3 length: 14 amino acids.

The chain links TRBV24-1 to TRBJ2-5; TCRdb outputs TRBD1, but without DNA this stays unchecked. Germline V gives CDR1 KGHDR, CDR2 SFDVKD. CDR3 length equals 15 residues. Here the CDR3 reads CATSDEAGIGETQYF.

The chain combines TRBV7-2 with TRBJ2-7; the D gene TCRdb calls, TRBD2, cannot be checked with no DNA. CDR3 length equals 17 residues. Germline lookup yields CDR1 SGHTA and CDR2 FQGNSA. The chain's CDR3 is CASSLVAAGVAGGEQYF. The complete variable domain, with remaining parts taken from reference TRBV7-2 and TRBJ2-7, reads GAGVSQSPSNKVTEKGKDVELRCDPISGHTALYWYRQSLGQGLEFLIYFQGNSAPDKSGLPSDRFSAERTGGSVSTLTIQRTQQEDSAVYLCASSLVAAGVAGGEQYFGPGTRLTVT.

The rearrangement joins TRBV6-2 or TRBV6-3 to TRBJ1-6; absent DNA, TCRdb's TRBD1 call cannot be checked. Germline lookup yields CDR1 MNHEY and CDR2 SVGEGT. The CDR3 extends over 14 amino acids. The CDR3 sequence: CASRRDRLNSPLHF.

This chain links TRBV7-2 with TRBJ2-7; TCRdb indicates TRBD1, and absent DNA this call remains unverified. The CDR3 totals 16 residues. CDR1 is SGHTA, CDR2 FQGNSA, per germline. The CDR3 reads CASSLAADRSSYEQYF.

V and J are TRBV9 and TRBJ2-1; as DNA is missing, the TRBD1 call by TCRdb cannot be tested. Germline CDR1 is SGDLS and CDR2 is YYNGEE. The CDR3 is 16 amino acids. The CDR3 spells CASSVDPPSSSNEQFF.

The V and J genes are TRBV10-1 and TRBJ2-3; with no DNA, the TCRdb D assignment of TRBD1 cannot be verified. Germline V gene lookup returns CDR1 WNHNN and CDR2 SYGVQD (reference sequence). The CDR3 is 15 amino acids. The CDR3 protein is CASSESGTGEDTQYF.

This chain uses TRBV2 with TRBJ1-6. This CDR3 is 15 amino acids long. Germline lookup yields CDR1 SNHLY and CDR2 FYNNEI. CDR3: CASEFPSSYNSPLHF.

The chain carries TRBV6-2 or TRBV6-3 and TRBJ2-7; TCRdb gives TRBD2 as the D gene, but with no DNA this cannot be confirmed. The CDR3 sequence is 12 residues long. Germline loops: CDR1 MNHEY, CDR2 SVGEGT. CDR3 loop: CASSWRGYEQYF.

CDR3 loop: CSARAPVFNEQFF. This rearrangement joins TRBV20-1 to TRBJ2-1; TCRdb's D call, TRBD1, is unchecked because there is no DNA. The CDR3 is made up of 13 amino acids. Germline CDR1 reads DFQATT; CDR2 reads SNEGSKA (reference sequence).

V is TRBV3-1 and J is TRBJ2-1. This CDR3 is built from 12 residues. CDR1 and CDR2 from the germline V gene are LGHDT and YNNKEL (reference sequence). CDR3 amino acids: CASSQVDNEQFF.

The rearrangement joins TRBV7-2 to TRBJ2-1; TCRdb's assignment of TRBD2 cannot be checked, as there is no DNA. Germline loops: CDR1 SGHTA, CDR2 FQGNSA. This CDR3 region has 13 residues. CDR3 region: CASTPDFFGEQFF.

This chain connects TRBV12-3 or TRBV12-4 to TRBJ1-2; TCRdb's D call of TRBD1 is untestable without DNA. The CDR3 contains 15 residues. This chain's CDR3 is CASSPGGQANYGYTF.

The gene calls are TRBV5-1 and TRBJ1-1; TCRdb's D call of TRBD1 is untestable without DNA. Germline CDR1 is SGHRS and CDR2 is YFSETQ. This CDR3 contains 15 residues. This CDR3 is CASSNARGQATEAFF.